Below, 29 T cell receptor beta chains from the same sample are listed, as sequenced in a study of blood T cell repertoires in COVID-19. Clones were sequenced by immunoSEQ multiplex PCR, and TCRdb holds only the in-frame ones, with some missing. The repertoire holds under 200,000 clones, with about 85% as singletons. Sequencing input: peripheral blood. The source is a man between 60 and 70 years old with active or convalescent COVID-19.

This clone was counted a single time. The V gene is TRBV10-2, the J gene TRBJ2-2; 13 bases agree with TRBD2. Germline CDR1 WSHSY, CDR2 SAAADI. The CDR3 runs 18 residues. The V gene end was trimmed by 5 bases and the J gene end by 2 bases; junction bases not matched to a gene: 8. The CDR3 is CASSSRLAGGLNTGELFF. CDR3 in DNA: TGCGCCAGCAGTTCCCGACTAGCGGGGGGTCTTAACACCGGGGAGCTGTTTTTT.

V is TRBV7-8 and J is TRBJ1-2, with D maybe TRBD1 (5 bases). V dropped 4 bases and J dropped 5 bases, with 14 bases sitting between them. CDR1 and CDR2 (germline): SGHVS, FQNEAQ. The CDR3 has 14 amino acids. CDR3 protein: CASSSALGTYGYTF. The CDR3 DNA sequence: TGTGCCAGCAGCTCCGCCCTCGGGACTTATGGCTACACCTTC.

The rearrangement joins TRBV4-1 to TRBJ1-1, with D possibly being TRBD1 (5 bases). The germline V gene has CDR1 MGHRA and CDR2 YSYEKL. The V and J ends lost 1 base and 1 base respectively, with 13 bases between them. There are 16 residues in the CDR3. CDR3 nucleotide sequence: TGCGCCAGCAGCCAAGTTGGGGCCAGGGAGAACACTGAAGCTTTCTTT. It codes for CASSQVGARENTEAFF.

This clone occurred once. CDR3 DNA: TGTGCCAGCAGCTTAGTGTCCAGGGACAATGAGCAGTTCTTC. Translating it yields CASSLVSRDNEQFF. The chain combines TRBV7-9 with TRBJ2-1, with D possibly matching TRBD1 (5 bases). Germline V gene lookup returns CDR1 SEHNR and CDR2 FQNEAQ (reference sequence). The V end was cut by 1 base, the J end by 5 bases, with 9 bases between. The CDR3 is 14 residues long.

Concerning this clone itself: Given a much more abundant clone one base away, this may be a read error. DNA for the CDR3: TGTGCCAGCAGCGGGGCAGGGGGTTACTATGGCTACACCTTC. It codes for CASSGAGGYYGYTF. This chain uses TRBV7-2 with TRBJ1-2; 7 bases fit TRBD1. The CDR3 loop spans 14 amino acids. The germline V gene encodes CDR1 SGHTA and CDR2 FQGNSA. V lost 5 bases, J lost 3 bases, and 6 bases stayed unmatched.

CDR3 amino acids: CAWSTGLNEKLFF. The CDR3 region has the DNA TGTGCCTGGAGCACAGGGTTAAATGAAAAACTGTTTTTT. The chain is built from TRBV30 and TRBJ1-4; possible D gene TRBD1, 6 bases. V lost 3 bases and J 5 bases, leaving 10 bases between the germline ends. Germline CDR1 is GTSNPN and CDR2 is SVGIG (reference sequence). The length of the CDR3 is 13 residues.

This clone was picked up one time. The chain recombines TRBV24-1 with TRBJ2-3, with D possibly TRBD1 on 5 matching bases. V lost 9 bases, J lost 0 bases, and 18 bases lay in between. CDR3 length: 16 amino acids. The germline CDR1 and CDR2 sequences are KGHDR and SFDVKD. In DNA, the CDR3 is TGTGCCACCTCAGCAAGGGGTGGATCTAGCACAGATACGCAGTATTTT. This encodes CATSARGGSSTDTQYF.

This chain joins TRBV5-1 and TRBJ2-3; D might be TRBD1 (6 bases). V lost 3 bases and J 4 bases, leaving 9 bases between the germline ends. Germline values: CDR1 SGHRS, CDR2 YFSETQ. The CDR3 has 13 residues. CDR3 amino acids: CASSSQGSDTQYF. As DNA, the CDR3 is TGCGCCAGCAGCTCACAGGGTTCAGATACGCAGTATTTT.

This clone appeared a single time. This chain connects TRBV5-1 to TRBJ1-5, with TRBD1 as a possible D gene (6 bases). The V gene's germline CDR1 is SGHRS and CDR2 YFSETQ. V lost 0 bases, J lost 4 bases, and 11 bases lay in between. The CDR3 runs 15 residues. The DNA for the CDR3 is TGCGCCAGCAGCTTGGGTCCAGGGGCAAATCAGCCCCAGCATTTT. It is translated as CASSLGPGANQPQHF. Complete variable domain (other parts from reference TRBV5-1 and TRBJ1-5): KAGVTQTPRYLIKTRGQQVTLSCSPISGHRSVSWYQQTPGQGLQFLFEYFSETQRNKGNFPGRFSGRQFSNSRSEMNVSTLELGDSALYLCASSLGPGANQPQHFGDGTRLSIL.

This rearrangement joins TRBV18 to TRBJ2-7, with D possibly matching TRBD1 (6 bases). V was clipped by 3 bases and J by 5 bases, with 14 bases between them. This CDR3 has 14 amino acids. Per germline, CDR1 KGHSH and CDR2 LQKENI. The CDR3 coding sequence is TGTGCCAGCTCACCTCAGGGGCGAGACGACGAGCAGTACTTC. This translates into CASSPQGRDDEQYF.

J is TRBJ2-1 and V is TRBV6-4; TRBD2 matches 14 bases. The germline V gene encodes CDR1 MRHNA and CDR2 SNTAGT. V was pared by 6 bases and J by 8 bases, with 6 bases of the junction left unmatched. The CDR3 spans 15 residues. The CDR3 is CASSQTSGGAYEQFF. CDR3 in DNA: TGTGCCAGCAGCCAGACTAGCGGGGGGGCCTATGAGCAGTTCTTC.

The chain is built from TRBV10-3 and TRBJ2-3; TRBD1 is a possible D gene (6 bases). CDR1 is ENHRY, CDR2 SYGVKD, per germline. The CDR3 runs to 15 residues. The ends were cut back, 2 bases at V and 2 bases at J, with 11 bases in the middle. DNA for the CDR3: TGTGCCATCAGTGAGACAGGGATGGACACAGATACGCAGTATTTT. Its translation is CAISETGMDTDTQYF.

This chain links TRBV7-3 with TRBJ2-7; TRBD2 agrees at 8 bases. Unmatched junction bases numbered 11, after V lost 4 bases and J lost 6 bases. This CDR3 is built from 15 residues. CDR1 and CDR2 (germline): SGHTA, FQGTGA. The CDR3 is CASSSRPGLDGEQYF. The DNA of the CDR3 is TGTGCCAGCAGCTCCCGGCCGGGACTAGATGGCGAGCAGTACTTC.

The CDR3 region is CASSRTGTGRDQPQHF. The CDR3 DNA reads as TGCGCCAGCAGCCGCACCGGGACAGGGAGGGATCAGCCCCAGCATTTT. The J gene is TRBJ1-5, the V gene TRBV4-1; 9 bases are a match to TRBD1. V gave up 4 bases and J gave up 5 bases; unmatched junction bases: 9. This CDR3 has 16 amino acids. Germline CDR1 reads MGHRA; CDR2 reads YSYEKL.

The CDR3 loop is CASSQGPAGDAYEQYF. The DNA for the CDR3 is TGTGCCAGCAGCCAGGGACCTGCGGGGGACGCCTACGAGCAGTACTTC. The rearrangement uses TRBV3-1 (or the pseudogene TRBV3-2) and TRBJ2-7; 7 nucleotides match TRBD2. The CDR3 contains 16 residues. CDR1 and CDR2 from the germline V gene are LGHDT and YNNKEL (reference sequence). J was trimmed by 2 bases and V by 3 bases; bases with no gene match: 10.

This clone was recorded once. The chain carries TRBV7-2 and TRBJ1-1; D gene unclear. V gave up 2 bases and J gave up 6 bases, with 10 bases separating them. Germline loops: CDR1 SGHTA, CDR2 FQGNSA. The CDR3 runs 13 residues. CDR3 loop: CASSLTPGPEAFF. CDR3 nucleotides: TGTGCCAGCAGCTTAACCCCGGGTCCTGAAGCTTTCTTT.

This CDR3 is CASSEAGGDGEQYF. The CDR3 coding sequence is TGTGCCAGCAGTGAAGCAGGGGGCGATGGCGAGCAGTACTTC. V is TRBV6-1 and J is TRBJ2-7, with 7 bases fitting TRBD1. Germline V gene lookup returns CDR1 MNHNS and CDR2 SASEGT. V dropped 0 bases and J dropped 6; count of bases not matched to a gene: 5. CDR3 length: 14 amino acids.

The J gene is TRBJ2-7, the V gene TRBV18; D may be TRBD2 (6 bases). Trimming cost V 2 bases and J 1 base, with 9 bases left between them. CDR1 and CDR2 from the germline V gene are KGHSH and LQKENI. The CDR3 runs to 14 residues. For the CDR3, the DNA is TGTGCCAGCTCACCAGGGAGGAGATCCTACGAGCAGTACTTC. This encodes CASSPGRRSYEQYF.

This sequence joins TRBV5-1 and TRBJ2-2; 10 bases agree with TRBD1. This CDR3 is built from 16 residues. V gave up 0 bases and J gave up 4 bases; unmatched junction bases: 3. Germline V gives CDR1 SGHRS, CDR2 YFSETQ. CDR3 nucleotide sequence: TGCGCCAGCAGCTTGGGACAGGGGGCGAGCACCGGGGAGCTGTTTTTT. Protein: CASSLGQGASTGELFF.

The rearrangement joins TRBV19 to TRBJ1-1; 9 nucleotides line up with TRBD1. CDR1 is LNHDA, CDR2 SQIVND, per germline (reference sequence). The CDR3 runs 15 residues. Trimming at V came to 6 bases and at J to 2 bases, leaving 7 bases not matched to a gene. The CDR3 loop is CASRRGTGRNTEAFF. The DNA for the CDR3 is TGTGCCAGTAGACGAGGGACAGGGAGAAACACTGAAGCTTTCTTT.

This clone has just a few counts. The chain couples TRBV30 to TRBJ1-6; 7 nucleotides agree with TRBD1. The CDR3 consists of 14 residues. CDR1 is GTSNPN, CDR2 SVGIG, per germline (reference sequence). V lost 7 bases and J lost 7; bases outside the gene matches: 10. CDR3 in amino acids: CAFEGGQSNSPLHF. CDR3 bases: TGTGCCTTCGAGGGGGGACAGTCCAATTCACCCCTCCACTTT.

This clone has only a few counts. This chain links TRBV5-4 with TRBJ1-2; a weak D match, TRBD1 (5 bases). Trimming removed 4 bases at V and 1 base at J, with 20 bases between. Germline loops: CDR1 SGHNT, CDR2 YYREEE (reference sequence). CDR3 length: 17 amino acids. In DNA, the CDR3 is TGTGCCAGCAGCCCGGACGGGGGAGGGCTAGTTAACTATGGCTACACCTTC. Protein sequence: CASSPDGGGLVNYGYTF.

The rearrangement uses TRBV9 and TRBJ2-7; the D is unclear. From germline, CDR1 is SGDLS and CDR2 YYNGEE. Trimming pared 0 bases from V and 0 bases from J, leaving 10 bases between. The CDR3 spans 15 residues. The CDR3 is CASSVGALYSYEQYF. CDR3 coding DNA: TGTGCCAGCAGCGTAGGGGCGCTGTACTCCTACGAGCAGTACTTC.

This chain links TRBV7-9 with TRBJ2-1, with 13 positions matching TRBD2. This CDR3 has 17 residues. Germline V gives CDR1 SEHNR, CDR2 FQNEAQ (reference sequence). V was clipped by 6 bases and J by 10 bases; unmatched bases: 15. CDR3 residues: CASSSTSGGGTAEEQFF. DNA for the CDR3: TGTGCCAGCAGTTCCACTAGCGGGGGGGGCACAGCGGAGGAGCAGTTCTTC.

The rearrangement joins TRBV15 to TRBJ2-4; weak D call: TRBD1 (5 bases). The CDR3 totals 15 residues. V dropped 1 base and J dropped 2 bases, with 9 bases sitting between them. The germline V gene has CDR1 LNHNV and CDR2 YYDKDF (reference sequence). The CDR3 coding sequence is TGTGCCACCAGCAGAGCCCAGGGTTCCAAAAACATTCAGTACTTC. Translating it yields CATSRAQGSKNIQYF.

This chain uses TRBV11-2 with TRBJ2-1, with 11 bases aligning to TRBD2. The trim removed 5 bases at V and 8 bases at J, leaving 11 bases unmatched. CDR1 is SGHAT, CDR2 FQNNGV, per germline. The CDR3 covers 16 residues. CDR3: CASSPLGTSGNYEQFF. For the CDR3, the DNA is TGTGCCAGCAGCCCCCTAGGGACTAGCGGTAACTATGAGCAGTTCTTC.

This chain joins TRBV5-5 and TRBJ2-7; 13 bases align to TRBD2. Germline V lookup: CDR1 SGHKS, CDR2 YYEKEE (reference sequence). The CDR3 extends over 19 amino acids. V shed 2 bases, J shed 2 bases, and the junction held 13 bases outside the gene matches. The CDR3 loop reads CASSLKTSGGRHSTYEQYF. DNA of the CDR3: TGTGCCAGCAGCTTAAAGACTAGCGGGGGGCGACACTCGACCTACGAGCAGTACTTC.

V usage is TRBV24-1 and J usage is TRBJ2-3, with 11 bases fitting TRBD2. CDR3 size: 16 residues. The junction had 6 bases not matched to a gene; V was cut back by 3 bases and J by 5 bases. Germline V gene lookup returns CDR1 KGHDR and CDR2 SFDVKD. The CDR3 DNA sequence: TGTGCCACCAGTGATCGTGCGACTAGCGGGGTAGATACGCAGTATTTT. It encodes CATSDRATSGVDTQYF.

The genes are TRBV7-2 and TRBJ1-6; D call uncertain. The V and J ends lost 5 bases and 6 bases respectively, with 14 bases between them. The germline CDR1 and CDR2 sequences are SGHTA and FQGNSA. The CDR3 loop spans 15 amino acids. The CDR3 here is CASSPVGGINSPLHF. Written as DNA, the CDR3 is TGTGCCAGCAGCCCGGTCGGAGGCATTAATTCACCCCTCCACTTT.